The next 22 T cell receptor beta chains were all read from a single sample in a study of T cell repertoires in cytomegalovirus infection. TCRdb re-called the reads with MiXCR, one entry per CDR3 protein. The table includes 650,000 to 900,000 distinct CDR3 sequences, less than 35% detected once. No cognate antigen is known for these TCRs. This specimen consisted of cultured CD8+ T cells from PBMCs, obtained from culture after CMV antigen stimulation. The receptors originated from a human donor in good health (CMV status not recorded). Some clones in this sample may be carry-over from other donors' samples.

This clonotype was seen a few times. The chain joins TRBV20-1 to TRBJ1-1; D perhaps matches TRBD1 (6 bases). V shed 3 bases and J shed 5 bases, with 25 bases lying between them. The CDR3 contains 17 residues. Germline assignment: CDR1 DFQATT and CDR2 SNEGSKA (reference sequence). This CDR3 is CSASSPYRVLEATEAFF. In nucleotides, the CDR3 is TGCAGTGCTAGTTCTCCGTACAGGGTTTTGGAAGCGACTGAAGCTTTCTTT.

V usage is TRBV12-3 or TRBV12-4 and J usage is TRBJ1-1; no clear D gene. The CDR3 is 15 residues long. V lost 3 bases and J 0 bases, leaving 11 bases between the germline ends. This CDR3 reads CASSFRGYMNTEAFF. CDR3 DNA sequence: TGTGCCAGCAGTTTCCGCGGATACATGAACACTGAAGCTTTCTTT.

This clonotype was seen more than once but under ten times. Mismatch with germline at one junction end may stem from a read error. The chain uses TRBV7-7 and TRBJ2-1; weak D call: TRBD2 (5 bases). The germline V gene has CDR1 SSHAT and CDR2 FNYEAQ (reference sequence). This CDR3 is built from 13 residues. The CDR3 loop is CASSLANENEQFF. CDR3 coding DNA: TGTGCTAGCAGCTTAGCGAACGAAAATGAGCAGTTCTTC.

The chain has TRBV12-3 or TRBV12-4 and TRBJ2-1; D gene ambiguous. V was shortened by 7 bases and J by 0 bases, with 16 bases between the two germline ends. This CDR3 spans 16 amino acids. CDR3 sequence: CASTFAVSSSYNEQFF. CDR3 coding DNA: TGTGCCAGCACCTTTGCTGTCTCGAGCTCCTACAATGAGCAGTTCTTC.

This chain connects TRBV7-6 to TRBJ2-1, with 14 bases lining up with TRBD2. Trimming took 3 bases from V and 0 from J; bases not matched to a gene: 7. The CDR3 loop spans 19 amino acids. In germline, CDR1 is SGHVS, CDR2 FNYEAQ. The CDR3 sequence: CASSLAGLAGESSYNEQFF. The CDR3 region has the DNA TGTGCCAGCAGCTTGGCGGGACTAGCGGGGGAAAGCTCCTACAATGAGCAGTTCTTC.

This chain uses TRBV2 with TRBJ2-3, with TRBD2 matching 12 bases. The CDR3 runs to 18 residues. CDR1 and CDR2 (germline): SNHLY, FYNNEI. The junction had 11 bases not matched to a gene; V was cut back by 5 bases and J by 2 bases. In DNA form, the CDR3 reads TGTGCCAGCAGTACTAGCGGGGGGAGGGTCCCCACCACAGATACGCAGTATTTT. Translated: CASSTSGGRVPTTDTQYF.

The V gene is TRBV4-1, the J gene TRBJ2-1; D tentatively reads TRBD1 or TRBD2 (5 bases each). Germline CDR1 reads MGHRA; CDR2 reads YSYEKL. The germline V and J ends were trimmed by 1 base and 6 bases, with 16 bases remaining between them. The CDR3 spans 16 residues. Here the CDR3 DNA reads TGCGCCAGCAGCCAAGTACTGTATGGGGGTTCCAATGAGCAGTTCTTC. Translated, it gives CASSQVLYGGSNEQFF.

This clonotype has more than one count but fewer than ten. The chain is built from TRBV4-2 and TRBJ1-4, with TRBD1 matching over 7 bases. This CDR3 comprises 16 residues. With V trimmed by 2 bases and J by 2 bases, 5 bases remained unmatched. Per the germline V gene, CDR1 is LGHNA and CDR2 is YNFKEQ. CDR3 loop: CASSQPTGSTNEKLFF. As DNA, the CDR3 is TGTGCCAGCAGCCAACCGACAGGGAGCACTAATGAAAAACTGTTTTTT.

V gene TRBV7-4 combines with J gene TRBJ1-2; 8 bases fit TRBD1. J was trimmed by 1 base and V by 8 bases; bases with no gene match: 12. The CDR3 length is 16 residues. Germline V gene sequence: CDR1 SGHVT, CDR2 SQSDAQ. This CDR3 is CASLQGVKDYNYGYTF. The CDR3 DNA reads TGTGCCAGCCTACAGGGGGTCAAGGATTATAACTATGGCTACACCTTC. Variable domain in full (rest from reference TRBV7-4 and TRBJ1-2): GAGVSQSPRYKVAKRGRDVALRCDSISGHVTLYWYRQTLGQGSEVLTYSQSDAQRDKSGRPSGRFSAERPERSVSTLKIQRTEQGDSAVYLCASLQGVKDYNYGYTFGSGTRLTVV.

CDR3 sequence reads: CASSQALSTDTQYF. In nucleotides, the CDR3 is TGCGCCAGCAGCCAAGCACTCTCCACAGATACGCAGTATTTT. V usage is TRBV4-1 and J usage is TRBJ2-3; D is undetermined. CDR3 length: 14 amino acids. Trimming removed 1 base from V and 2 bases from J, with 7 bases in between. Germline-derived CDR1 and CDR2 are MGHRA and YSYEKL.

V usage is TRBV10-2 and J usage is TRBJ2-7; D ambiguous. There are 12 residues in the CDR3. The V and J ends lost 7 bases and 2 bases respectively, with 9 bases between them. The germline gives CDR1 WSHSY, CDR2 SAAADI. The CDR3 DNA sequence: TGCGCCAGCACCCCATATCCCTACGAGCAGTACTTC. This codes for CASTPYPYEQYF.

The chain is built from TRBV7-8 and TRBJ1-5; 9 nucleotides match TRBD1. Trimming at V came to 4 bases and at J to 4 bases, leaving 8 bases not matched to a gene. The germline V gene encodes CDR1 SGHVS and CDR2 FQNEAQ. This CDR3 region has 16 residues. The CDR3 here is CASSWGDREVNQPQHF. CDR3 in DNA: TGTGCCAGCAGCTGGGGGGACAGGGAGGTTAATCAGCCCCAGCATTTT.

The sample holds a few counts of this clonotype. The CDR3 DNA reads as TGTGCCAGCAGCGTAGAGGCAGGTCTAGCCGGTGAAGCTTTCTTT. Translating gives CASSVEAGLAGEAFF. The rearrangement uses TRBV9 and TRBJ1-1, with D unresolved. With 0 bases removed from V and 7 bases from J, the gap between germline ends came to 16 bases. The CDR3 runs 15 residues. Germline CDR1 and CDR2: SGDLS and YYNGEE.

J is TRBJ2-5 and V is TRBV7-9; 8 bases are a match to TRBD2. The CDR3 contains 15 residues. Germline CDR1 and CDR2: SEHNR and FQNEAQ (reference sequence). The V segment lost 5 bases and the J segment 3 bases; nucleotides outside the gene matches: 8. The CDR3 DNA reads as TGTGCCAGCAGCCCCCGGGGGGGGGACAAAGAGACCCAGTACTTC. Its translation: CASSPRGGDKETQYF. The variable domain in full, with the rest retrieved from reference TRBV7-9 and TRBJ2-5, is DTGVSQNPRHKITKRGQNVTFRCDPISEHNRLYWYRQTLGQGPEFLTYFQNEAQLEKSRLLSDRFSAERPKGSFSTLEIQRTEQGDSAMYLCASSPRGGDKETQYFGPGTRLLVL.

J is TRBJ2-5 and V is TRBV5-1, with D maybe TRBD2 (5 bases). V was pared by 3 bases and J by 1 base, with 16 bases between. The CDR3 consists of 16 residues. Germline lookup yields CDR1 SGHRS and CDR2 YFSETQ. CDR3 sequence reads: CASSSTLGLVQETQYF. For the CDR3, the DNA is TGCGCCAGCAGCTCGACCCTCGGACTCGTCCAAGAGACCCAGTACTTC.

This clonotype was seen many times. The V and J genes are TRBV7-9 and TRBJ2-2; D call uncertain. This CDR3 region has 15 residues. Germline CDR1 reads SEHNR; CDR2 reads FQNEAQ (reference sequence). The V and J ends lost 4 bases and 6 bases respectively, with 15 bases between them. The chain's CDR3 is CASSSLFHGPGELFF. Here the CDR3 DNA reads TGTGCCAGCAGCTCTCTGTTCCATGGACCCGGGGAGCTGTTTTTT. The entire variable domain, with the rest obtained from reference TRBV7-9 and TRBJ2-2, is as follows: DTGVSQNPRHKITKRGQNVTFRCDPISEHNRLYWYRQTLGQGPEFLTYFQNEAQLEKSRLLSDRFSAERPKGSFSTLEIQRTEQGDSAMYLCASSSLFHGPGELFFGEGSRLTVL.

This clonotype was detected a few times. V is TRBV6-6 and J is TRBJ2-1; TRBD2 agrees at 12 bases. Per the germline V gene, CDR1 is MNHNY and CDR2 is SVGAGI (reference sequence). CDR3 length: 17 amino acids. With V trimmed by 6 bases and J by 7 bases, 13 bases remained unmatched. CDR3 DNA sequence: TGTGCCAGCAGCTACATCCACCTAGCGGGGGGGCCGAATGAGCAGTTCTTC. Its protein is CASSYIHLAGGPNEQFF.

This clonotype was counted ten times or more. The gene calls are TRBV7-6 and TRBJ1-1; TRBD1 matches at 10 bases. Germline CDR1 and CDR2: SGHVS and FNYEAQ. The CDR3 loop spans 19 amino acids. The V segment lost 1 base and the J segment 0 bases; nucleotides outside the gene matches: 11. The CDR3 sequence is CASSLVWPGQGNMNTEAFF. The CDR3 DNA reads as TGTGCCAGCAGCTTAGTCTGGCCGGGACAGGGGAACATGAACACTGAAGCTTTCTTT.

V usage is TRBV3-1 and J usage is TRBJ2-7; D is perhaps TRBD2 (7 bases). V shed 5 bases and J shed 3 bases, with 14 bases lying between them. The CDR3 is 14 amino acids. The V gene's germline CDR1 is LGHDT and CDR2 YNNKEL (reference sequence). The CDR3, as DNA: TGTGCCAGCAGCTTCGGGCGGGGGCTCTACGAGCAGTACTTC. Its protein is CASSFGRGLYEQYF.

The sample holds a few counts of this clonotype. CDR3: CASSLSLAARGYEQFF. Here the CDR3 DNA reads TGTGCCAGCAGTTTGTCCCTCGCCGCCAGGGGGTATGAGCAGTTCTTC. V is TRBV12-3 or TRBV12-4 and J is TRBJ2-1; 7 nucleotides match TRBD1. This CDR3 is built from 16 residues. Trimming cost V 3 bases and J 8 bases; bases outside gene matches: 13.

This clonotype has only one observation. The chain uses TRBV29-1 and TRBJ2-7; TRBD1 agrees at 9 bases. Germline assignment: CDR1 SQVTM and CDR2 ANQGSEA. The length of the CDR3 is 12 residues. V was clipped by 6 bases and J by 7 bases; unmatched bases: 7. The CDR3 reads CSVATGGLEQYV. CDR3 sequence (DNA): TGCAGCGTGGCAACAGGGGGCCTGGAGCAGTACGTC.

The rearrangement links TRBV19 to TRBJ2-1; 10 bases agree with TRBD2. Germline V gives CDR1 LNHDA, CDR2 SQIVND (reference sequence). The CDR3 runs to 15 residues. V was pared by 4 bases and J by 5 bases, with 5 bases of the junction left unmatched. CDR3 region: CASSTLAGYDNEQFF. The CDR3 nucleotides are TGTGCCAGTAGTACACTAGCGGGGTACGACAATGAGCAGTTCTTC.